Below, 26 T cell receptor beta chains from the same sample are listed, as sequenced in a study of blood T cell repertoires in COVID-19. Sequencing used immunoSEQ multiplex PCR; TCRdb keeps in-frame clones, though not all of them. The data hold 190,000 or so clones, with around 88% observed a single time. The sequenced sample consisted of peripheral blood. The receptors were gathered from a man between 45 and 60 years old with active or convalescent COVID-19.

This clone was counted only a few times. The chain is built from TRBV28 and TRBJ2-3; maybe TRBD1 (6 bases). Trimming cost V 6 bases and J 6 bases, with 13 bases left between them. The germline CDR1 and CDR2 sequences are MDHEN and SYDVKM. The CDR3 length is 13 residues. The CDR3 reads CASSPGARDTQYF. Here the CDR3 DNA reads TGTGCCAGCAGCCCAGGGGCCAGGGATACGCAGTATTTT.

V usage is TRBV6-5 and J usage is TRBJ1-2; TRBD1 matches 9 bases. V was clipped by 5 bases and J by 14 bases; unmatched bases: 9. The CDR3 consists of 12 residues. In germline, CDR1 is MNHEY, CDR2 SVGAGI. The CDR3 DNA reads as TGTGCCAGCAGTCCCGGACAGGGGCGTTTAACCTTC. It yields the protein CASSPGQGRLTF.

The sample holds one count of this clone. J is TRBJ1-1 and V is TRBV11-2; D unclear. This CDR3 is 13 amino acids long. Trimming took off 5 bases at V and 0 bases at J, with 7 bases between the two ends. Germline assignment: CDR1 SGHAT and CDR2 FQNNGV. The CDR3 sequence: CASSPRLNTEAFF. CDR3 DNA sequence: TGTGCCAGCAGCCCCCGTTTGAACACTGAAGCTTTCTTT.

The gene calls are TRBV4-1 and TRBJ2-1; TRBD2 matches at 13 bases. The CDR3 runs 16 residues. Per germline, CDR1 MGHRA and CDR2 YSYEKL. The trim removed 6 bases at V and 8 bases at J, leaving 10 bases unmatched. In DNA, the CDR3 is TGCGCCAGCAGTCCGACCGGGACTAGCGGGACGCATGAGCAGTTCTTC. Protein: CASSPTGTSGTHEQFF.

The chain recombines TRBV4-3 with TRBJ2-7, with 9 bases matching TRBD1. Losses at the gene ends were 1 base for V and 1 base for J; bases not matched to a gene: 2. Looked up from germline, CDR1 is LGHNA and CDR2 is YSLEER. CDR3 size: 15 residues. CDR3 DNA sequence: TGCGCCAGCAGCCAAGCTGGGACAGGGTCCTACGAGCAGTACTTC. Residues: CASSQAGTGSYEQYF.

The chain employs TRBV2 and TRBJ2-3, with a possible D match to TRBD2 (7 bases). Germline loops: CDR1 SNHLY, CDR2 FYNNEI. The CDR3 consists of 13 residues. Trimming removed 11 bases from V and 4 bases from J, with 16 bases in between. CDR3: CAGGGARADTQYF. As DNA, the CDR3 is TGTGCCGGTGGGGGGGCCCGGGCAGATACGCAGTATTTT.

The chain couples TRBV15 to TRBJ1-5; D remains unclear. Germline values: CDR1 LNHNV, CDR2 YYDKDF (reference sequence). This CDR3 has 15 amino acids. Trimming removed 0 bases from V and 6 bases from J, with 12 bases in between. The CDR3 loop reads CATSREVRSGQPQHF. Written as DNA, the CDR3 is TGTGCCACCAGCAGAGAGGTTCGGAGCGGTCAGCCCCAGCATTTT.

The chain uses TRBV5-1 and TRBJ1-3, with a possible D match to TRBD1 (6 bases). This CDR3 region has 16 residues. The germline V and J ends were trimmed by 3 bases and 0 bases, with 13 bases remaining between them. CDR1 is SGHRS, CDR2 YFSETQ, per germline. CDR3: CASSYLQGSSGNTIYF. In DNA form, the CDR3 reads TGCGCCAGCAGCTATCTACAGGGAAGCTCTGGAAACACCATATATTTT.

The chain carries TRBV7-2 and TRBJ2-3, with TRBD2 identical over 8 bases. There are 14 residues in the CDR3. The J segment lost 5 bases and the V segment lost 1 base, leaving 2 bases of the junction unmatched. Germline-derived CDR1 and CDR2 are SGHTA and FQGNSA. The CDR3, as DNA: TGTGCCAGCAGCTTAGGACGGGGGGGAGATACGCAGTATTTT. Protein: CASSLGRGGDTQYF.

This clone was recorded only once. The chain has TRBV19 and TRBJ1-5; D is perhaps TRBD1 (6 bases). V lost 3 bases, J lost 0 bases, and 9 bases lay in between. CDR1 and CDR2 (germline): LNHDA, SQIVND (reference sequence). The CDR3 contains 15 residues. The CDR3 nucleotides are TGTGCCAGTAGTATTACAGGGTCTAGCAATCAGCCCCAGCATTTT. It encodes CASSITGSSNQPQHF.

V and J are TRBV9 and TRBJ1-2; D is uncertain. V was trimmed by 6 bases and J by 4 bases, leaving 13 bases between them. The CDR3 sequence is 13 residues long. Germline V gives CDR1 SGDLS, CDR2 YYNGEE. This chain's CDR3 is CASTVSPGYGYTF. The CDR3 coding sequence is TGTGCCAGCACGGTATCCCCGGGCTATGGCTACACCTTC. The full variable domain, rest sourced from reference TRBV9 and TRBJ1-2, is DSGVTQTPKHLITATGQRVTLRCSPRSGDLSVYWYQQSLDQGLQFLIQYYNGEERAKGNILERFSAQQFPDLHSELNLSSLELGDSALYFCASTVSPGYGYTFGSGTRLTVV.

This rearrangement joins TRBV21-1 to TRBJ1-3; the table gives TRBD1 as D, unverified against the DNA. TRBV21-1 is recorded as a pseudogene. The CDR3 spans 15 residues. CDR3 region: CASSKGRGSGNTIYF. The CDR3 nucleotides are TGTGCCAGCAGCAAAGGTAGGGGCTCTGGAAACACCATATATTTT.

This clone was seen only a few times. The gene calls are TRBV28 and TRBJ2-2, with D possibly TRBD2 on 5 matching bases. The CDR3 is 16 amino acids. Germline CDR1 reads MDHEN; CDR2 reads SYDVKM. Trimming pared 2 bases from V and 5 bases from J, leaving 15 bases between. The CDR3 spells CASSLGLAPGTGELFF. CDR3 bases: TGTGCCAGCAGTTTAGGACTGGCTCCTGGGACCGGGGAGCTGTTTTTT.

The genes are TRBV2 and TRBJ1-2; the match to TRBD1 covers 8 bases. This CDR3 is built from 13 residues. CDR1 is SNHLY, CDR2 FYNNEI, per germline. With 6 bases clipped from V and 3 bases from J, the junction kept 3 bases outside the gene matches. In DNA, the CDR3 is TGTGCCAGCAGGGGGGACAGGTACTATGGCTACACCTTC. This translates into CASRGDRYYGYTF.

The chain links TRBV15 to TRBJ1-3; no reliable D call. The CDR3 consists of 17 residues. Germline CDR1 is LNHNV and CDR2 is YYDKDF (reference sequence). Between the trimmed V and J ends, which lost 3 bases and 0 bases, there was a span of 15 bases. CDR3 region: CATSRRLIINSGNTIYF. CDR3 in DNA: TGTGCCACCAGCAGGCGACTGATTATAAACTCTGGAAACACCATATATTTT.

The rearrangement links TRBV3-1 (or the pseudogene TRBV3-2) to TRBJ2-7; 9 bases are shared with TRBD1. Per germline, CDR1 LGHDT and CDR2 YNNKEL (reference sequence). V trimming: 4 bases; J trimming: 6 bases; junction bases outside the gene matches: 7. This CDR3 region has 14 residues. CDR3: CASSLGTGFVEQYF. CDR3 coding DNA: TGTGCCAGCAGCCTAGGGACAGGGTTTGTCGAGCAGTACTTC.

J is TRBJ1-5 and V is TRBV29-1, with 11 bases fitting TRBD1. Germline trimming cut 8 bases from V and 2 bases from J; bases unmatched to any gene: 23. The CDR3 totals 20 residues. Germline values: CDR1 SQVTM, CDR2 ANQGSEA. The CDR3, as DNA: TGCAGCAATGCTGAAACTTCCCGGGACAGGGGGTGGAGGGGCAATCAGCCCCAGCATTTT. Its protein product is CSNAETSRDRGWRGNQPQHF.

The chain couples TRBV7-9 to TRBJ1-6; TRBD1 aligns across 8 bases. J was trimmed by 7 bases and V by 3 bases; bases with no gene match: 5. Germline V gene sequence: CDR1 SEHNR, CDR2 FQNEAQ (reference sequence). The length of the CDR3 is 15 residues. The CDR3 coding sequence is TGTGCCAGCAGCTTGGCGGACAGGGCCAATTCACCCCTCCACTTT. Encoded protein: CASSLADRANSPLHF. The entire variable domain, with the rest obtained from reference TRBV7-9 and TRBJ1-6, is as follows: DTGVSQNPRHKITKRGQNVTFRCDPISEHNRLYWYRQTLGQGPEFLTYFQNEAQLEKSRLLSDRFSAERPKGSFSTLEIQRTEQGDSAMYLCASSLADRANSPLHFGNGTRLTVT.

The V call is TRBV28, the J call TRBJ1-1; possibly TRBD1 for D (5 bases). The CDR3 is 14 residues long. The germline V gene encodes CDR1 MDHEN and CDR2 SYDVKM. V was cut by 7 bases and J by 9 bases, with 21 bases left in between. The CDR3 is CASTPFGQGSKAFF. For the CDR3, the DNA is TGTGCCAGCACCCCTTTTGGCCAGGGATCGAAAGCTTTCTTT.

The chain employs TRBV28 and TRBJ2-1; possible D gene TRBD2, 6 bases. The CDR3 loop spans 13 amino acids. From germline, CDR1 is MDHEN and CDR2 SYDVKM. Between the trimmed V and J ends, which lost 5 bases and 9 bases, there was a span of 14 bases. The CDR3 sequence is CASSPPGVGEQFF. In nucleotides, the CDR3 is TGTGCCAGCAGTCCTCCGGGAGTTGGTGAGCAGTTCTTC. Complete variable domain (other parts from reference TRBV28 and TRBJ2-1): DVKVTQSSRYLVKRTGEKVFLECVQDMDHENMFWYRQDPGLGLRLIYFSYDVKMKEKGDIPEGYSVSREKKERFSLILESASTNQTSMYLCASSPPGVGEQFFGPGTRLTVL.

The chain uses TRBV28 and TRBJ2-7, with 10 bases that match TRBD1. Germline assignment: CDR1 MDHEN and CDR2 SYDVKM. With V trimmed by 4 bases and J by 2 bases, 5 bases remained unmatched. This CDR3 has 15 amino acids. The CDR3 sequence: CASSSRGTGAYEQYF. DNA for the CDR3: TGTGCCAGCAGTTCCCGTGGGACAGGGGCCTACGAGCAGTACTTC.

This clone occurred a few times. The chain joins TRBV27 to TRBJ2-3; 9 bases line up with TRBD1. The germline V gene has CDR1 MNHEY and CDR2 SMNVEV (reference sequence). Trimming cost V 3 bases and J 7 bases; bases outside gene matches: 5. The CDR3 sequence is 14 residues long. CDR3 DNA: TGTGCCAGCAGTTTCCGGGACAGGGTTCATACGCAGTATTTT. Amino acid sequence: CASSFRDRVHTQYF.

The CDR3 protein is CATSDRGTMDEQFF. The CDR3 bases are TGTGCCACCAGTGATCGAGGGACTATGGATGAGCAGTTCTTC. The chain combines TRBV24-1 with TRBJ2-1; 7 bases match TRBD2. CDR3 length equals 14 residues. V lost 3 bases, J lost 8 bases, and 6 bases stayed unmatched. The germline CDR1 and CDR2 sequences are KGHDR and SFDVKD.

The V and J genes are TRBV4-2 and TRBJ1-2; D is unclear. V lost 1 base, J lost 5 bases, and 20 bases lay in between. This CDR3 spans 17 amino acids. From germline, CDR1 is LGHNA and CDR2 YNFKEQ. The DNA of the CDR3 is TGTGCCAGCAGCCAAGGATCTTCAGGTGGTCGAGCATATGGCTACACCTTC. This sequence encodes CASSQGSSGGRAYGYTF.

This clone appeared once. A much larger clone sits a single nucleotide away, making a read error possible. The CDR3 DNA reads TGTGCCAGCAGCCCGACAGGGAACTATGGCTACACCTTC. Translating gives CASSPTGNYGYTF. The chain is built from TRBV9 and TRBJ1-2; TRBD1 matches at 7 bases. The V gene's germline CDR1 is SGDLS and CDR2 YYNGEE. The V and J ends lost 4 bases and 2 bases, in that order; junction bases with no gene match: 2. This CDR3 spans 13 amino acids.

The chain couples TRBV30 to TRBJ1-4, with D tentatively TRBD1 (5 bases). This CDR3 contains 13 residues. Trimming cost V 7 bases and J 7 bases, with 16 bases left between them. CDR1 is GTSNPN, CDR2 SVGIG, per germline (reference sequence). The CDR3 DNA reads as TGTGCCTCTAAAGACAGTGGAGTTGAAAAACTGTTTTTT. Translated, it gives CASKDSGVEKLFF.